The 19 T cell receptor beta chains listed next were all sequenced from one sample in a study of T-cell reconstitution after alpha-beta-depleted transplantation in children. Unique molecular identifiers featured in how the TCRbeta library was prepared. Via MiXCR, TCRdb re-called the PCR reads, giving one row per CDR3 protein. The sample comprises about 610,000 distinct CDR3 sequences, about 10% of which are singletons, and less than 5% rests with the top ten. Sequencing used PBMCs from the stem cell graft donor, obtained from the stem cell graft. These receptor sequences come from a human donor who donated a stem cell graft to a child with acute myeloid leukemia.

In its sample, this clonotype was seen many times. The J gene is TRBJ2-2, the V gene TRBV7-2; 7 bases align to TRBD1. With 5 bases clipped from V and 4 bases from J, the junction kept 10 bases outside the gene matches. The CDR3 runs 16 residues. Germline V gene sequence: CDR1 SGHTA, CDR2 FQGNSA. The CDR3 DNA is TGTGCCAGCAGCCTCAAGGACAGGCGGAGCACCGGGGAGCTGTTTTTT. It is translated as CASSLKDRRSTGELFF.

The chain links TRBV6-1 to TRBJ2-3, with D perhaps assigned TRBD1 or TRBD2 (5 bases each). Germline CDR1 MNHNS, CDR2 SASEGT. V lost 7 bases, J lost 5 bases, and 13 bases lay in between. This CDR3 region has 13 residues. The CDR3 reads CASTQGTGDTQYF. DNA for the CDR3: TGTGCCAGCACCCAAGGGACGGGAGATACGCAGTATTTT.

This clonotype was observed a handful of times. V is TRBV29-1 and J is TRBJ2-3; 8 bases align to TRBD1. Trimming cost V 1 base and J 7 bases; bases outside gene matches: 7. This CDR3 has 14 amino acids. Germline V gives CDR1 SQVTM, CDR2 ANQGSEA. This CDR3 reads CSVEVGQGLNTQYF. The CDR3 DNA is TGCAGCGTTGAAGTAGGACAGGGCTTAAATACGCAGTATTTT.

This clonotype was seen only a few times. The CDR3 DNA follows: TGTGCCAGCAGTCTATCCGGGACTAGCGGTTCCTACGAGCAGTACTTC. Its translation is CASSLSGTSGSYEQYF. The chain links TRBV28 to TRBJ2-7; 11 bases line up with TRBD2. In germline, CDR1 is MDHEN, CDR2 SYDVKM. The trim removed 5 bases at V and 1 base at J, leaving 7 bases unmatched. CDR3 length: 16 amino acids. Full variable domain (outside the CDR3, taken from reference TRBV28 and TRBJ2-7): DVKVTQSSRYLVKRTGEKVFLECVQDMDHENMFWYRQDPGLGLRLIYFSYDVKMKEKGDIPEGYSVSREKKERFSLILESASTNQTSMYLCASSLSGTSGSYEQYFGPGTRLTVT.

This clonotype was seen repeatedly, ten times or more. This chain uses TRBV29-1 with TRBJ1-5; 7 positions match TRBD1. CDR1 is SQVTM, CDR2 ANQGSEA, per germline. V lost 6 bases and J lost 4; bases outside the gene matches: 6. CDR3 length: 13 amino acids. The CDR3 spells CSVLDRDNQPQHF. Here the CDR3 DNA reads TGCAGCGTGCTCGACAGGGATAATCAGCCCCAGCATTTT.

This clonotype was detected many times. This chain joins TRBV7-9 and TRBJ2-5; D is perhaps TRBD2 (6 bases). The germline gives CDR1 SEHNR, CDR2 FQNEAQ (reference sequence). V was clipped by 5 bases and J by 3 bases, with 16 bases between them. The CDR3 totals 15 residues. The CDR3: CASSLRLGEKETQYF. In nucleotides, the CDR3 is TGTGCCAGCAGCCTCCGACTAGGCGAAAAAGAGACCCAGTACTTC.

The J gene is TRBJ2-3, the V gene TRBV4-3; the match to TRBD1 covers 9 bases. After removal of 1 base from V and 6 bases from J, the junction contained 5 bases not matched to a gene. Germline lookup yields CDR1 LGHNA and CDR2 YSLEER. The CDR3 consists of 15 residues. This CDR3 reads CASSQADRGADTQYF. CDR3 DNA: TGCGCCAGCAGCCAAGCAGACAGGGGGGCGGATACGCAGTATTTT.

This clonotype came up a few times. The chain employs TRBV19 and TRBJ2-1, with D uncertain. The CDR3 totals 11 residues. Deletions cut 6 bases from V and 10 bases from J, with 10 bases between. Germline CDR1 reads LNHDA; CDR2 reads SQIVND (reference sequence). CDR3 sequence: CASRRDIEQFF. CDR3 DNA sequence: TGTGCCAGTAGGAGAGACATCGAGCAGTTCTTC.

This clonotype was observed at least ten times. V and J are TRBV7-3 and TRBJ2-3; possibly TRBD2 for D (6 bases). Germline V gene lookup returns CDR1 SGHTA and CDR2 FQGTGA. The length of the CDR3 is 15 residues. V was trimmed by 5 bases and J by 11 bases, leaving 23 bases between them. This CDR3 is CASSPDPGTLERQYF. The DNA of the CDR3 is TGTGCCAGCAGCCCCGATCCCGGGACTTTGGAGAGGCAGTATTTT.

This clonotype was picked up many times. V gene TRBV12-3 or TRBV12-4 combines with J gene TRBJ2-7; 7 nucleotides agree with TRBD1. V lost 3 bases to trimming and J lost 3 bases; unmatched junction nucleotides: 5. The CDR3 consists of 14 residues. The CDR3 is CASSFVTGFYEQYF. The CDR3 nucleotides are TGTGCCAGCAGTTTCGTGACAGGGTTCTACGAGCAGTACTTC.

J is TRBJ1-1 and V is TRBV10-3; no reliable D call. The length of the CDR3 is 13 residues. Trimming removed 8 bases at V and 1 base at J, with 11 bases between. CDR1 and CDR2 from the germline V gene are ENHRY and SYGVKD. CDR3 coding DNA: TGTGCCATCTTGGGAGCGAGGAACACTGAAGCTTTCTTT. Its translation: CAILGARNTEAFF.

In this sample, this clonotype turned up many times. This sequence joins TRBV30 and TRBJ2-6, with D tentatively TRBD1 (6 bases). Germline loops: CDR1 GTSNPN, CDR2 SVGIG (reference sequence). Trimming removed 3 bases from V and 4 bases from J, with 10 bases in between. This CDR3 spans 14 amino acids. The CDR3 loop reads CAWRNREGANVLTF. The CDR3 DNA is TGTGCCTGGAGGAACAGGGAAGGGGCCAACGTCCTGACTTTC.

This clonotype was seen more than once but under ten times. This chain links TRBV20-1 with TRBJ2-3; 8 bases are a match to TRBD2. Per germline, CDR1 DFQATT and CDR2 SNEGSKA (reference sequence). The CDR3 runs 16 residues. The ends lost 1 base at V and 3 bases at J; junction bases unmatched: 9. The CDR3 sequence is CSARGVVGGRTDTQYF. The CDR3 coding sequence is TGCAGTGCTAGAGGTGTCGTAGGCGGGAGGACAGATACGCAGTATTTT.

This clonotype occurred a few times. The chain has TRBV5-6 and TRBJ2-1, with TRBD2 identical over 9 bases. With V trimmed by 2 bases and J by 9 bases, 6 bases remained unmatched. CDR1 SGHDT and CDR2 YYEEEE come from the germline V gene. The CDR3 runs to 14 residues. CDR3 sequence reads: CASSFSSGKGEQFF. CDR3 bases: TGTGCCAGCAGCTTTTCTAGCGGGAAGGGTGAGCAGTTCTTC.

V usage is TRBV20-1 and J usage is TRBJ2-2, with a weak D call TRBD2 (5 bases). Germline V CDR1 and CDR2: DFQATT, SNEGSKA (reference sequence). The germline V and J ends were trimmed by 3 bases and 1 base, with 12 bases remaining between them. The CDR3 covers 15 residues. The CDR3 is CSARRSGGNTGELFF. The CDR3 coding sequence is TGCAGTGCTAGGAGAAGCGGAGGGAACACCGGGGAGCTGTTTTTT.

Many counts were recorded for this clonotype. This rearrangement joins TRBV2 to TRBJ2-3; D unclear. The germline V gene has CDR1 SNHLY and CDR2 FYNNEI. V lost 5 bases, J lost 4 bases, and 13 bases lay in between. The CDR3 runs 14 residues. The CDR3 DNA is TGTGCCAGCAGTATCCGGTCCCGTTCAGATACGCAGTATTTT. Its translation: CASSIRSRSDTQYF. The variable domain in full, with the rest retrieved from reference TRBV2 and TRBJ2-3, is EPEVTQTPSHQVTQMGQEVILRCVPISNHLYFYWYRQILGQKVEFLVSFYNNEISEKSEIFDDQFSVERPDGSNFTLKIRSTKLEDSAMYFCASSIRSRSDTQYFGPGTRLTVL.

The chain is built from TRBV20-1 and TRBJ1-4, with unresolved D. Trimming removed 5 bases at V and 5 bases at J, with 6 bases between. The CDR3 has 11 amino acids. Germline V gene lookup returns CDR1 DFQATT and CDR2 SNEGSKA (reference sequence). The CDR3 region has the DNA TGCAGTGCTTCTAGGAATGAAAAACTGTTTTTT. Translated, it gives CSASRNEKLFF.

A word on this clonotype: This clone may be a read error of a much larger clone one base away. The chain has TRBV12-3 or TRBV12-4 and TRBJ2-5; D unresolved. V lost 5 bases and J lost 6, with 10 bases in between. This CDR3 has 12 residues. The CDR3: CASSPHIKTQYF. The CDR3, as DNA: TGTGCCAGCAGTCCCCATATCAAGACCCAGTACTTC.

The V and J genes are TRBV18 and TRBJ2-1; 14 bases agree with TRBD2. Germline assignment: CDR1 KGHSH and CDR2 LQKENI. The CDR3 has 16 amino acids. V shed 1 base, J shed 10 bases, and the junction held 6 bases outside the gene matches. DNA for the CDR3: TGTGCCAGCTCACCACAAGGGACTAGCGGGAGAACCGAGCAGTTCTTC. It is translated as CASSPQGTSGRTEQFF.